The table lists the clone carrying this T cell receptor beta chain with many counts. The target antigen is unknown. This record belongs to a study of T cells after yellow fever vaccination. General study results and limits: There was a possibility that FACS-sorted repertoires contained abundant clonotypes contaminating from the bulk population. Post-booster repertoires again held most primary-vaccination clones (approximately 96% CD4, 85% to 90% CD8).

This CDR3 has 15 residues. With 2 bases removed from V and 2 bases from J, the gap between germline ends came to 12 bases. The germline gives CDR1 SGHTA, CDR2 FQGNSA. The 5'RACE template-switching step produced TCR cDNA and added a universal primer site and UMIs. TCRdb re-called the 5' RACE reads with MiXCR, one entry per CDR3 protein. The data contain roughly 120,000 distinct CDR3 sequences, about 7.2% of them seen just once; the ten biggest clones take up more than 2.5%. This chain connects TRBV7-2 to TRBJ2-5; D may be TRBD1 (6 bases). The origin of this receptor is a man between 18 and 29 years old who received the YFV17D yellow fever vaccine. Sequenced here: CD4+ T cells sorted from PBMCs, sampled approximately 40 days after the first yellow fever vaccination. CDR3 nucleotide sequence: TGTGCCAGCAGCTTAAGCGGACAGAGTCAAGAGACCCAGTACTTC. It yields the protein CASSLSGQSQETQYF.